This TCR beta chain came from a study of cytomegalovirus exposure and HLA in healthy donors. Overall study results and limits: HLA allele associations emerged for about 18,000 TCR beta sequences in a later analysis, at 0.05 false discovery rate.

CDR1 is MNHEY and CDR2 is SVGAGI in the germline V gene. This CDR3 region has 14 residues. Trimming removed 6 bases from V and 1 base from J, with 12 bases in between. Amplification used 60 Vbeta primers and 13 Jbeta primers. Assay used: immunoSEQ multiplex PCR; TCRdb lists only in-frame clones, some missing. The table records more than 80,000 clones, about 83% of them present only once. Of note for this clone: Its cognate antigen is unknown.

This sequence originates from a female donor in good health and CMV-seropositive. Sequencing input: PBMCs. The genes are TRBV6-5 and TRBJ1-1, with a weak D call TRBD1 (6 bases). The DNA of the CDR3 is TGTGCCAGCAGACCAATACAGGGGAACACTGAAGCTTTCTTT. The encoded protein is CASRPIQGNTEAFF.